This TCR beta chain emerged from a study of blood T cell repertoires in COVID-19. Participants spanned ages about 18 to 90 years and resided in roughly 22 US areas. Using immunoSEQ multiplex PCR, the repertoire was profiled, and TCRdb retains in-frame clones only, with some absent. The repertoire holds 200,000 to 250,000 clones, 81% seen once, with approximately 9% in the top ten. This clonotype was obtained from a woman aged 45-65 years with acute COVID-19. The sequencing input was PBMCs or T cells enriched from blood (not recorded which).

CDR3 protein: CASRAGTGGSPLHF. The CDR3 DNA reads TGTGCCAGCAGGGCCGGGACAGGGGGCTCACCCCTCCACTTT. The chain has TRBV2 and TRBJ1-6; 12 bases line up with TRBD1. Unmatched junction bases numbered 4, after V lost 6 bases and J lost 10 bases. CDR3 length equals 14 residues. Germline assignment: CDR1 SNHLY and CDR2 FYNNEI.